The entry that follows covers one T cell receptor beta chain sequence. The count of this clone is one. Its specific antigen is unknown. No much larger clonotype is one base removed from it; base qualities were not supplied. These data originate in a study of Ad26.COV2.S vaccination and SARS-CoV-2 variants (dated by TCRdb to the early 2020s). Notes on the research overall: Donors in the vaccine arm were drawn from COV1001, a phase I-IIa trial of Ad26.COV2.S in healthy adults that was multicentre, randomized, double-blind and placebo-controlled. Ad26.COV2.S was given intramuscularly at 5x10^10 or 1x10^11 viral particles, as a single shot or as two shots 56 days apart. TCRbeta repertoire sequencing served as the tool for gauging how specific and how broad the SARS-CoV-2-reactive T cell receptors were following Ad26.COV2.S vaccination. A total of 32 samples were included in the TCR-sequenced set, comprising roughly 19 Ad26.COV2.S vaccine recipients, 5 placebo recipients and 8 SARS-CoV-2 convalescent individuals. Participants in the trial were split at random into five groups of five each, receiving low-dose or high-dose Ad26.COV2.S once or twice, or else placebo on both occasions. Blinding of investigators to trial group allocation was maintained during experiments and outcome assessment. Here is what the overall study found, with its caveats: According to the authors, total T cell responses may have been underestimated by the TCR breadth and depth analyses. Ad26.COV2.S recipients had higher spike-specific TCR breadth than placebo recipients (P = 0.0014). Vaccine and placebo recipients had comparable non-spike TCR breadth, which fits with the vaccine containing only spike. The study was not powered to compare responses between vaccine doses or regimens. Substantial breadth of spike-specific CD8+ and CD4+ T cell responses was reported after vaccination.

The sample's treatment or condition label, in plain terms: over 15 received Ad26.COV2.S at low or high dose, single or two shots; roughly 5 received placebo; per-sample allocation not given. Repertoires of vaccine and placebo recipients were sequenced from samples taken on day 63 after the first injection. Between 29 July and 7 August 2020, Cohort 1b enrolled about 27 adults aged 18-55 years at one site in Boston, USA. As a vaccine, Ad26.COV2.S was a replication-incompetent adenovirus type 26 vector that expressed a prefusion-stabilized SARS-CoV-2 spike protein derived from the original Wuhan strain. For CDR1 and CDR2, the germline V gene (reference sequence) lists PRHDT and FYEKMQ. The CDR3 runs 14 residues from the cysteine to the phenylalanine. The only DNA kept is the CDR3, 42 bases in frame from the first base. Trimmed from V: 3 bases; trimmed from J: 4 bases; junction bases lacking a gene match: 3.

The immunoSEQ Assay was used to sequence TCRbeta CDR3 regions. After extraction, genomic DNA underwent amplification by bias-controlled multiplex PCR, followed by high-throughput sequencing. The original pipeline was this. To quantify the absolute abundance of every unique TCRbeta CDR3 region, sequences were collapsed and filtered. T cell fraction was estimated by normalizing TCRbeta template counts to usable DNA, with usable DNA measured through amplification of reference genes found in all nucleated cells. Repertoire TCRs were annotated as SARS-CoV-2-specific by exact matching of V gene, CDR3 amino acid sequence and J gene to a known reactive TCR set. The reference SARS-CoV-2 TCR set was obtained from MIRA and was filtered for enrichment in COVID-19-positive ImmuneCODE repertoires, whereby public or cross-reactive TCRs were removed. Using the MIRA antigens, annotated TCRs were further analysed by specific ORF or by position within an ORF. Breadth was defined as annotated unique rearrangements over total unique productive rearrangements; depth was the summed frequency of those rearrangements. Group comparisons of TCR breadth used two-sided Wilcoxon rank-sum tests. Held by TCRdb, this immuneACCESS table contains in-frame sequences only and omits some clones. Under half of the omission traces to an unresolved V gene where checked; the cause of the rest is unknown. V and J calls plus clone size are reproduced from that table; the DNA served to infer D and trimming. The sample table lists around 340,000 clones, around 89% of them with a count of one. The ten biggest clones cover under 6% of the sample.

Recombination connected TRBV13 to TRBJ2-7; TRBD1 agrees with 10 junctional bases. This TCR was sampled from a person aged 18-65 years who received the Ad26.COV2.S COVID-19 vaccine or a placebo. Sequenced material: peripheral blood, taken in a trial of Ad26.COV2.S vaccine versus placebo. The CDR3 reads CASSLRTGGYEQYF. In nucleotide form, the sequence is TGTGCCAGCAGCTTGCGGACAGGGGGTTACGAGCAGTACTTC.